The 26 T cell receptor beta chains listed next were all sequenced from one sample in a study of blood T cell repertoires in COVID-19. Produced via immunoSEQ multiplex PCR; TCRdb's table is partial and in-frame only. Seen here are about 75,000 clones, 85% to 90% observed once, and the top ten hold about 2.5%. Sequenced input: peripheral blood. The receptors come from a human donor in a cohort sampled during active COVID-19.

The genes are TRBV30 and TRBJ1-6, with D uncertain. V dropped 0 bases and J dropped 10 bases, with 13 bases sitting between them. The CDR3 length is 14 residues. Germline CDR1 is GTSNPN and CDR2 is SVGIG (reference sequence). CDR3 residues: CAWSVLARVSPLHF. The CDR3 nucleotides are TGTGCCTGGAGTGTACTGGCGAGGGTCTCACCCCTCCACTTT.

V and J are TRBV7-2 and TRBJ2-1, with D hard to call. Per germline, CDR1 SGHTA and CDR2 FQGNSA. The CDR3 loop spans 13 amino acids. The V gene lost 2 bases and the J gene lost 8 bases, with 10 bases spanning the gap. The CDR3 region is CASSLTSAHEQFF. CDR3 bases: TGTGCCAGCAGCTTAACTTCCGCCCATGAGCAGTTCTTC.

The chain has TRBV2 and TRBJ1-2; weak D call: TRBD1 (5 bases). The V end lost 6 bases, the J end lost 8 bases, and 16 bases lay between the germline ends. Germline loops: CDR1 SNHLY, CDR2 FYNNEI. CDR3 length: 13 residues. Written as DNA, the CDR3 is TGTGCCAGCAGCCCCGGGTGGGGCGGAGGCTACACCTTC. Its protein is CASSPGWGGGYTF.

This CDR3 reads CASSLTLNTEAFF. In nucleotides, the CDR3 is TGTGCCAGCAGCCTAACTCTGAACACTGAAGCTTTCTTT. The V and J genes are TRBV3-1 (or the pseudogene TRBV3-2) and TRBJ1-1; D is unresolved. V dropped 4 bases and J dropped 0 bases, with 6 bases sitting between them. The CDR3 covers 13 residues. Germline lookup yields CDR1 LGHDT and CDR2 YNNKEL (reference sequence).

The V gene is TRBV5-1, the J gene TRBJ1-1; D is undetermined. Looked up from germline, CDR1 is SGHRS and CDR2 is YFSETQ. V lost 0 bases, J lost 3 bases, and 6 bases lay in between. The CDR3 totals 13 residues. In DNA, the CDR3 is TGCGCCAGCAGCTTGGATTTAGACACTGAAGCTTTCTTT. This translates into CASSLDLDTEAFF.

The V call is TRBV2, the J call TRBJ1-2; D is undetermined. Trimming took 10 bases from V and 3 from J, leaving 15 bases between them. Germline CDR1 and CDR2: SNHLY and FYNNEI. CDR3 length equals 13 residues. CDR3 DNA sequence: TGTGCCAACCCCACGGCAGGCTACTATGGCTACACCTTC. Protein: CANPTAGYYGYTF. Based on the CDR3 plus reference TRBV2 and TRBJ1-2, the full variable domain is EPEVTQTPSHQVTQMGQEVILRCVPISNHLYFYWYRQILGQKVEFLVSFYNNEISEKSEIFDDQFSVERPDGSNFTLKIRSTKLEDSAMYFCANPTAGYYGYTFGSGTRLTVV.

The chain links TRBV7-7 to TRBJ2-1; D is possibly TRBD1 (6 bases). This CDR3 is 14 amino acids long. Germline V gives CDR1 SSHAT, CDR2 FNYEAQ (reference sequence). Trimming shortened V by 5 bases and J by 7 bases, and 15 bases separated the two germline ends. The CDR3 region has the DNA TGTGCCAGCAGCCCAGCTGGGGGCGCAAATGAGCAGTTCTTC. Its translation: CASSPAGGANEQFF. The variable domain in full, with the rest retrieved from reference TRBV7-7 and TRBJ2-1, is GAGVSQSPRYKVTKRGQDVTLRCDPISSHATLYWYQQALGQGPEFLTYFNYEAQPDKSGLPSDRFSAERPEGSISTLTIQRTEQRDSAMYRCASSPAGGANEQFFGPGTRLTVL.

V and J are TRBV7-2 and TRBJ2-3; TRBD2 agrees at 7 bases. Germline lookup yields CDR1 SGHTA and CDR2 FQGNSA. The J segment lost 1 base and the V segment lost 5 bases, leaving 6 bases of the junction unmatched. CDR3 length: 15 amino acids. DNA of the CDR3: TGTGCCAGCAGCCGCTGGGGGAGGGGCACAGATACGCAGTATTTT. Translating it yields CASSRWGRGTDTQYF. Full variable domain (remainder filled in from reference TRBV7-2 and TRBJ2-3): GAGVSQSPSNKVTEKGKDVELRCDPISGHTALYWYRQSLGQGLEFLIYFQGNSAPDKSGLPSDRFSAERTGGSVSTLTIQRTQQEDSAVYLCASSRWGRGTDTQYFGPGTRLTVL.

CDR3 coding DNA: TGTGCCTGGAGTCTAAGCGGTGGCTCCCATGAGCAGTTCTTC. Its protein product is CAWSLSGGSHEQFF. The genes are TRBV30 and TRBJ2-1; a possible D gene is TRBD2 (5 bases). The germline V gene encodes CDR1 GTSNPN and CDR2 SVGIG (reference sequence). CDR3 length: 14 residues. V was shortened by 2 bases and J by 8 bases, with 16 bases between the two germline ends.

This chain links TRBV9 with TRBJ2-1; D is ambiguous. Per germline, CDR1 SGDLS and CDR2 YYNGEE. CDR3 length: 11 amino acids. V lost 0 bases and J 10 bases, leaving 5 bases between the germline ends. CDR3 in amino acids: CASSVGREQFF. Here the CDR3 DNA reads TGTGCCAGCAGCGTAGGCAGGGAGCAGTTCTTC.

The chain couples TRBV19 to TRBJ2-7; TRBD2 matches at 8 bases. CDR3 length equals 15 residues. V gave up 7 bases and J gave up 6 bases; unmatched junction bases: 14. Germline V gene sequence: CDR1 LNHDA, CDR2 SQIVND (reference sequence). The CDR3 sequence: CASTPSAQAGGEQYF. The CDR3 bases are TGTGCCAGTACTCCCTCGGCGCAGGCGGGGGGCGAGCAGTACTTC.

This chain joins TRBV18 and TRBJ1-4; 8 bases fit TRBD1. CDR3 length: 18 amino acids. CDR1 is KGHSH, CDR2 LQKENI, per germline. V shed 8 bases and J 3 bases; nucleotides not matched to a gene: 17. The CDR3 here is CASTDRVGVGLSNEKLFF. In DNA form, the CDR3 reads TGTGCCAGCACGGACAGGGTCGGCGTTGGGTTATCTAATGAAAAACTGTTTTTT.

The genes are TRBV12-5 and TRBJ2-5; the match to TRBD1 covers 8 bases. Trimming at V came to 5 bases and at J to 5 bases, leaving 10 bases not matched to a gene. The germline gives CDR1 LGHNT, CDR2 FRNRAP. The CDR3 is 15 amino acids. CDR3 sequence reads: CASGPEQGAWETQYF. CDR3 DNA sequence: TGTGCTAGTGGTCCAGAGCAGGGGGCTTGGGAGACCCAGTACTTC. The full variable domain, rest sourced from reference TRBV12-5 and TRBJ2-5, is DARVTQTPRHKVTEMGQEVTMRCQPILGHNTVFWYRQTMMQGLELLAYFRNRAPLDDSGMPKDRFSAEMPDATLATLKIQPSEPRDSAVYFCASGPEQGAWETQYFGPGTRLLVL.

This clone has more than one count but fewer than ten. This chain uses TRBV7-9 with TRBJ2-7; possibly TRBD2 for D (5 bases). CDR1 is SEHNR and CDR2 is FQNEAQ in the germline V gene (reference sequence). The CDR3 length is 16 residues. With 2 bases removed from V and 1 base from J, the gap between germline ends came to 15 bases. CDR3 in DNA: TGTGCCAGCAGCTTATCACTAGGTGGGTCTTCCTACGAGCAGTACTTC. Protein: CASSLSLGGSSYEQYF.

The CDR3 region has the DNA TGTGCCAGCACTCCTCAGGGATTCAAAACAGATACGCAGTATTTT. It codes for CASTPQGFKTDTQYF. V is TRBV18 and J is TRBJ2-3; TRBD1 might be the D (5 bases). The CDR3 is made up of 15 amino acids. The V gene lost 8 bases and the J gene lost 3 bases, with 18 bases spanning the gap. Looked up from germline, CDR1 is KGHSH and CDR2 is LQKENI. Full variable domain (missing parts from reference TRBV18 and TRBJ2-3): NAGVMQNPRHLVRRRGQEARLRCSPMKGHSHVYWYRQLPEEGLKFMVYLQKENIIDESGMPKERFSAEFPKEGPSILRIQQVVRGDSAAYFCASTPQGFKTDTQYFGPGTRLTVL.

The chain employs TRBV6-2 or TRBV6-3 and TRBJ1-1; possibly TRBD1 for D (5 bases). Germline lookup yields CDR1 MNHEY and CDR2 SVGEGT. There are 16 residues in the CDR3. V was shortened by 6 bases and J by 0 bases, with 17 bases between the two germline ends. The CDR3 region is CASSSLGGMVNTEAFF. Here the CDR3 DNA reads TGTGCCAGCAGCTCTCTGGGGGGGATGGTGAACACTGAAGCTTTCTTT.

The chain recombines TRBV7-6 with TRBJ2-7, with 7 bases that match TRBD2. Germline V gene data show CDR1 as SGHVS and CDR2 as FNYEAQ. V was clipped by 4 bases and J by 0 bases; unmatched bases: 12. CDR3 length: 17 amino acids. The CDR3 DNA is TGTGCCAGCAGCTCAGCCCGCGAGCGGGGCTCCTCCTACGAGCAGTACTTC. Protein sequence: CASSSARERGSSYEQYF. The whole variable domain, remainder taken from reference TRBV7-6 and TRBJ2-7, is GAGVSQSPRYKVTKRGQDVALRCDPISGHVSLYWYRQALGQGPEFLTYFNYEAQQDKSGLPNDRFSAERPEGSISTLTIQRTEQRDSAMYRCASSSARERGSSYEQYFGPGTRLTVT.

This chain connects TRBV6-5 to TRBJ2-2; D unclear. The CDR3 is 15 residues long. Per germline, CDR1 MNHEY and CDR2 SVGAGI. The ends were cut back, 4 bases at V and 1 base at J, with 10 bases in the middle. CDR3 protein: CASSSNLGNTGELFF. The DNA of the CDR3 is TGTGCCAGCAGTTCGAACCTAGGGAACACCGGGGAGCTGTTTTTT.

This clone was counted once. The rearrangement links TRBV19 to TRBJ2-3; 8 bases align to TRBD1. Germline CDR1 is LNHDA and CDR2 is SQIVND (reference sequence). The CDR3 contains 15 residues. The trim removed 0 bases at V and 2 bases at J, leaving 1 base unmatched. CDR3 protein: CASSIEGQATDTQYF. The DNA of the CDR3 is TGTGCCAGTAGTATAGAGGGACAGGCCACAGATACGCAGTATTTT.

The rearrangement links TRBV12-2 to TRBJ1-6; the table assigns TRBD1, which was not confirmed against the DNA. TRBV12-2 is termed a pseudogene. This CDR3 comprises 16 residues. CDR3 sequence: CASRPDRVRWNSPLHF. For the CDR3, the DNA is TGTGCAAGTCGCCCCGACAGGGTACGGTGGAATTCACCCCTCCACTTT.

The rearrangement uses TRBV4-3 and TRBJ2-6; TRBD1 agrees at 9 bases. Germline loops: CDR1 LGHNA, CDR2 YSLEER. V shed 3 bases and J 4 bases; nucleotides not matched to a gene: 10. The CDR3 sequence is 18 residues long. This chain's CDR3 is CASSQSGTGMLGANVLTF. In nucleotides, the CDR3 is TGCGCCAGCAGCCAGTCCGGGACAGGGATGTTGGGGGCCAACGTCCTGACTTTC.

The V call is TRBV19, the J call TRBJ1-2; 9 positions match TRBD1. The length of the CDR3 is 14 residues. V dropped 7 bases and J dropped 4; count of bases not matched to a gene: 7. CDR1 is LNHDA, CDR2 SQIVND, per germline (reference sequence). The CDR3: CASTGTGRSYGYTF. In DNA, the CDR3 is TGTGCCAGTACCGGGACAGGGCGGAGCTATGGCTACACCTTC. Full variable domain (rest looked up from reference TRBV19 and TRBJ1-2): DGGITQSPKYLFRKEGQNVTLSCEQNLNHDAMYWYRQDPGQGLRLIYYSQIVNDFQKGDIAEGYSVSREKKESFPLTVTSAQKNPTAFYLCASTGTGRSYGYTFGSGTRLTVV.

This clone was counted only a few times. This sequence joins TRBV7-2 and TRBJ1-6; possibly TRBD1 for D (5 bases). There are 15 residues in the CDR3. The V end was cut by 5 bases, the J end by 10 bases, with 18 bases between. Germline values: CDR1 SGHTA, CDR2 FQGNSA. CDR3 protein: CASSPGGDLGSPLHF. The CDR3, as DNA: TGTGCCAGCAGCCCTGGGGGGGATCTAGGGTCACCCCTCCACTTT.

This sequence joins TRBV3-1 (or the pseudogene TRBV3-2) and TRBJ2-5; D is unresolved. Trimming removed 1 base from V and 2 bases from J, with 5 bases in between. This CDR3 region has 13 residues. Germline loops: CDR1 LGHDT, CDR2 YNNKEL (reference sequence). CDR3 protein: CASSQGGQETQYF. DNA for the CDR3: TGTGCCAGCAGCCAAGGCGGACAAGAGACCCAGTACTTC.

The V gene is TRBV21-1, the J gene TRBJ2-1; the table's D call of TRBD2 was not tested on the DNA. TRBV21-1 has pseudogene status. The length of the CDR3 is 18 residues. The CDR3 loop reads CASSKAGLLWWWYNEQFF. The CDR3 nucleotides read TGTGCCAGCAGCAAAGCGGGACTCTTGTGGTGGTGGTACAATGAGCAGTTCTTC.

This chain joins TRBV4-2 and TRBJ2-7; 7 bases fit TRBD1. The CDR3 is 15 amino acids. The germline gives CDR1 LGHNA, CDR2 YNFKEQ. Trimming at V came to 3 bases and at J to 2 bases, leaving 7 bases not matched to a gene. CDR3 coding DNA: TGTGCCAGCAGCCACCTACAGGGGACGACCTACGAGCAGTACTTC. Amino acids: CASSHLQGTTYEQYF.